Below, one T cell receptor beta chain is given with its context. What this receptor recognizes is not known. No base-level quality is on record; no much larger clone is a single base apart. This entry is derived from a study of radiotherapy plus CTLA-4 blockade in lung cancer (dated by TCRdb to the late 2010s). As for the study more broadly: Among enrolled patients, approximately 18% had an objective response and 30% to 40% reached disease control.

In this study, focal radiation therapy paired with CTLA-4 blockade (ipilimumab) was tested in patients who had chemo-refractory metastatic non-small-cell lung cancer. Its CDR3 holds 15 amino acids, cysteine through phenylalanine. The entry retains the CDR3 DNA only, 45 bases that are in frame from base 1. The germline V gene (reference sequence) yields MNHEY for CDR1 and SMNVEV for CDR2. The V and J ends are trimmed by 2 bases and 2 bases, leaving 13 bases between them. Library preparation employed the immunoSEQ multiplex PCR assay. The source is immuneACCESS, and TCRdb retained only in-frame sequences with V and J called. Part of the clones is not carried over; for the studies checked, unresolved V genes explain less than half of this, and the remainder is unexplained. The sample yields approximately 40,000 clones; around 77% were counted once. The biggest ten clones account for approximately 11% of the sample.

Broad study findings and their caveats: TCR clones derived from tumors expanded in peripheral blood after treatment with radiotherapy and ipilimumab. Early dynamic changes in blood T cell clones, together with increased serum interferon-beta after radiation, were reported as the strongest predictors of response.

The sequenced sample was peripheral blood, obtained from a patient treated with radiotherapy plus ipilimumab. The sequence was collected from a human donor with non-small cell lung cancer who had stable disease on radiotherapy plus ipilimumab. The sequence links TRBV27 to TRBJ2-7; the D gene is perhaps TRBD1, on 5 matching bases. The DNA sequence reads TGTGCCAGCAGTTTAAGCAGGGTTCAAACCTACGAGCAGTACTTC. Translated, it gives CASSLSRVQTYEQYF.